The next 26 T cell receptor beta chains were all read from a single sample in a study of blood T cell repertoires in COVID-19. Sequenced by immunoSEQ multiplex PCR; TCRdb stores in-frame clones only, minus some. In the table there are nearly 90,000 clones, around nine tenths of which are singletons. The specimen sequenced was peripheral blood. Source of these receptors: a man older than 75 with acute or convalescent COVID-19.

The chain employs TRBV3-1 (or the pseudogene TRBV3-2) and TRBJ1-1; the match to TRBD1 covers 12 bases. The CDR3 sequence is 15 residues long. CDR1 is LGHDT, CDR2 YNNKEL, per germline (reference sequence). V lost 2 bases, J lost 11 bases, and 9 bases stayed unmatched. The chain's CDR3 is CASSQSPGQGAQAFF. The CDR3 nucleotides read TGTGCCAGCAGCCAATCGCCGGGACAGGGGGCGCAGGCTTTCTTT.

This clone appeared once. The rearrangement joins TRBV30 to TRBJ1-2; TRBD1 aligns across 8 bases. CDR3 length: 15 amino acids. Germline CDR1 reads GTSNPN; CDR2 reads SVGIG (reference sequence). V shed 2 bases, J shed 2 bases, and the junction held 7 bases outside the gene matches. The CDR3 loop reads CAWSRADRGNYGYTF. The CDR3 region has the DNA TGTGCCTGGAGTAGAGCCGACAGGGGCAACTATGGCTACACCTTC. Combining the CDR3 with reference TRBV30 and TRBJ1-2 gives the whole variable domain SQTIHQWPATLVQPVGSPLSLECTVEGTSNPNLYWYRQAAGRGLQLLFYSVGIGQISSEVPQNLSASRPQDRQFILSSKKLLLSDSGFYLCAWSRADRGNYGYTFGSGTRLTVV.

This chain connects TRBV5-1 to TRBJ2-7, with 9 bases matching TRBD1. V was clipped by 1 base and J by 1 base; unmatched bases: 6. This CDR3 spans 16 amino acids. Germline-derived CDR1 and CDR2 are SGHRS and YFSETQ. The CDR3 is CASSLRPGTGSYEQYF. The CDR3 nucleotides are TGCGCCAGCAGCTTGCGCCCGGGGACAGGGTCCTACGAGCAGTACTTC.

The chain combines TRBV3-1 (or the pseudogene TRBV3-2) with TRBJ1-1, with D unresolved. V was clipped by 0 bases and J by 1 base, with 6 bases between them. The CDR3 contains 14 residues. CDR1 and CDR2 (germline): LGHDT, YNNKEL (reference sequence). This CDR3 reads CASSQDGGNTEAFF. The CDR3 DNA reads TGTGCCAGCAGCCAAGACGGTGGGAACACTGAAGCTTTCTTT.

V and J are TRBV6-5 and TRBJ2-7, with 8 bases lining up with TRBD1. Unmatched junction bases numbered 9, after V lost 3 bases and J lost 2 bases. Germline CDR1 reads MNHEY; CDR2 reads SVGAGI. The CDR3 has 16 amino acids. CDR3: CASSYSGTGSPYEQYF. The CDR3 DNA reads TGTGCCAGCAGTTATTCTGGGACAGGATCCCCCTACGAGCAGTACTTC.

This rearrangement joins TRBV5-1 to TRBJ2-1; 7 positions agree with TRBD1. With V trimmed by 4 bases and J by 6 bases, 13 bases remained unmatched. The germline V gene encodes CDR1 SGHRS and CDR2 YFSETQ. CDR3 size: 16 residues. The CDR3 region is CASSKRQGLGGNEQFF. The CDR3, as DNA: TGCGCCAGCAGCAAAAGACAGGGATTGGGCGGCAATGAGCAGTTCTTC. Drawing the rest from reference TRBV5-1 and TRBJ2-1, the complete variable domain is KAGVTQTPRYLIKTRGQQVTLSCSPISGHRSVSWYQQTPGQGLQFLFEYFSETQRNKGNFPGRFSGRQFSNSRSEMNVSTLELGDSALYLCASSKRQGLGGNEQFFGPGTRLTVL.

This chain joins TRBV19 and TRBJ1-2; 9 nucleotides align to TRBD1. In germline, CDR1 is LNHDA, CDR2 SQIVND (reference sequence). The CDR3 extends over 13 amino acids. Losses at the gene ends were 8 bases for V and 8 bases for J; bases not matched to a gene: 9. The chain's CDR3 is CASRAGTGNGYTF. DNA of the CDR3: TGTGCCAGTCGAGCCGGGACAGGGAACGGCTACACCTTC.

The chain recombines TRBV7-2 with TRBJ1-5; 7 positions match TRBD1. The CDR3 contains 13 residues. Germline V lookup: CDR1 SGHTA, CDR2 FQGNSA. J gave up 7 bases and V 7 bases, and 7 bases lay outside the gene matches. This CDR3 reads CASTLDRVQPQHF. CDR3 sequence (DNA): TGTGCCAGCACCCTAGACAGGGTCCAGCCCCAGCATTTT.

This chain links TRBV9 with TRBJ2-2; weak D call: TRBD1 (6 bases). The CDR3 runs to 16 residues. The germline V gene encodes CDR1 SGDLS and CDR2 YYNGEE. Trimming shortened V by 4 bases and J by 4 bases, and 17 bases separated the two germline ends. Here the CDR3 reads CASSTTTGLGTGELFF. In DNA, the CDR3 is TGTGCCAGCAGCACGACAACAGGGTTAGGCACCGGGGAGCTGTTTTTT. The full variable domain, with the rest looked up from reference TRBV9 and TRBJ2-2, is DSGVTQTPKHLITATGQRVTLRCSPRSGDLSVYWYQQSLDQGLQFLIQYYNGEERAKGNILERFSAQQFPDLHSELNLSSLELGDSALYFCASSTTTGLGTGELFFGEGSRLTVL.

V gene TRBV3-1 (or the pseudogene TRBV3-2) combines with J gene TRBJ2-1, with 15 bases aligning to TRBD2. The CDR3 has 16 amino acids. The V gene's germline CDR1 is LGHDT and CDR2 YNNKEL (reference sequence). The ends lost 1 base at V and 8 bases at J; junction bases unmatched: 3. CDR3 loop: CASSQGTSGGAHEQFF. In DNA, the CDR3 is TGTGCCAGCAGCCAAGGGACTAGCGGGGGGGCCCATGAGCAGTTCTTC.

This chain uses TRBV2 with TRBJ2-7; 7 bases fit TRBD2. The junction had 6 bases not matched to a gene; V was cut back by 4 bases and J by 6 bases. CDR1 and CDR2 from the germline V gene are SNHLY and FYNNEI. The CDR3 length is 13 residues. The CDR3 DNA reads as TGTGCCAGCAGTGCAGGGAGGGCATCCGAGCAGTACTTC. Encoded protein: CASSAGRASEQYF. Based on the CDR3 plus reference TRBV2 and TRBJ2-7, the full variable domain is EPEVTQTPSHQVTQMGQEVILRCVPISNHLYFYWYRQILGQKVEFLVSFYNNEISEKSEIFDDQFSVERPDGSNFTLKIRSTKLEDSAMYFCASSAGRASEQYFGPGTRLTVT.

The chain is built from TRBV7-3 and TRBJ1-1; TRBD1 matches 8 bases. V lost 8 bases to trimming and J lost 2 bases; unmatched junction nucleotides: 10. The CDR3 is made up of 15 amino acids. The germline gives CDR1 SGHTA, CDR2 FQGTGA. The CDR3 bases are TGTGCCAGCCGACAGGGGAACAGCCTAAACACTGAAGCTTTCTTT. Its translation: CASRQGNSLNTEAFF. Based on the CDR3 plus reference TRBV7-3 and TRBJ1-1, the full variable domain is GAGVSQTPSNKVTEKGKYVELRCDPISGHTALYWYRQSLGQGPEFLIYFQGTGAADDSGLPNDRFFAVRPEGSVSTLKIQRTERGDSAVYLCASRQGNSLNTEAFFGQGTRLTVV.

The gene calls are TRBV11-2 and TRBJ2-1; 11 positions match TRBD2. From germline, CDR1 is SGHAT and CDR2 FQNNGV. V gave up 5 bases and J gave up 7 bases; unmatched junction bases: 10. CDR3 size: 16 residues. This CDR3 is CASSTNSGGAYNEQFF. The CDR3 DNA sequence: TGTGCCAGCAGCACCAATAGCGGGGGGGCATATAATGAGCAGTTCTTC.

CDR3 sequence: CASSLARDSKGELFF. CDR3 coding DNA: TGTGCCAGCAGCTTAGCAAGGGACAGTAAGGGGGAGCTGTTTTTT. The gene calls are TRBV7-9 and TRBJ2-2; 7 nucleotides line up with TRBD1. Per germline, CDR1 SEHNR and CDR2 FQNEAQ (reference sequence). V dropped 0 bases and J dropped 8; count of bases not matched to a gene: 6. The length of the CDR3 is 15 residues.

Written as DNA, the CDR3 is TGTGCCAGCAGTTACTCATTCCAGCCGGGCACCGGGGAGCTGTTTTTT. Protein: CASSYSFQPGTGELFF. This sequence joins TRBV6-5 and TRBJ2-2; no firm D call. CDR1 MNHEY and CDR2 SVGAGI come from the germline V gene. The ends were cut back, 0 bases at V and 4 bases at J, with 12 bases in the middle. The CDR3 runs 16 residues.

The rearrangement uses TRBV6-5 and TRBJ1-5, with TRBD1 matching 10 bases. The junction had 7 bases not matched to a gene; V was cut back by 6 bases and J by 5 bases. The length of the CDR3 is 15 residues. Germline V lookup: CDR1 MNHEY, CDR2 SVGAGI. The CDR3 loop reads CASRTDRGQDQPQHF. CDR3 nucleotide sequence: TGTGCCAGCAGAACTGACAGGGGGCAGGATCAGCCCCAGCATTTT.

V and J are TRBV3-1 (or the pseudogene TRBV3-2) and TRBJ2-7; perhaps TRBD1 as D (5 bases). Per the germline V gene, CDR1 is LGHDT and CDR2 is YNNKEL (reference sequence). The CDR3 is 14 amino acids. V lost 4 bases and J lost 2, with 12 bases in between. The CDR3 DNA sequence: TGTGCCAGCAGCCCGGAGACAGATACCTACGAGCAGTACTTC. Translating it yields CASSPETDTYEQYF.

The chain links TRBV28 to TRBJ1-6; TRBD1 matches at 9 bases. V lost 6 bases to trimming and J lost 15 bases; unmatched junction nucleotides: 9. Germline V gene lookup returns CDR1 MDHEN and CDR2 SYDVKM. The CDR3 covers 13 residues. CDR3 nucleotide sequence: TGTGCCAGCAGCAATCCGGACAGGGGTCGCCTCCACTTT. Its translation is CASSNPDRGRLHF.

The chain combines TRBV6-5 with TRBJ1-1; tentative D call: TRBD1 (5 bases). The CDR3 sequence is 14 residues long. V lost 7 bases and J 2 bases, leaving 14 bases between the germline ends. The germline V gene encodes CDR1 MNHEY and CDR2 SVGAGI. CDR3: CASTQGESNTEAFF. The CDR3 region has the DNA TGTGCCAGCACACAAGGGGAAAGTAACACTGAAGCTTTCTTT.

This clone showed up just once. This CDR3 is CASSLAPFGRDDYGYTF. The CDR3, as DNA: TGTGCCAGCAGCTTAGCCCCCTTCGGCAGGGATGACTATGGCTACACCTTC. This rearrangement joins TRBV7-8 to TRBJ1-2; D perhaps matches TRBD1 (5 bases). Germline CDR1 SGHVS, CDR2 FQNEAQ. The CDR3 consists of 17 residues. V dropped 0 bases and J dropped 3 bases, with 17 bases sitting between them.

The gene calls are TRBV5-1 and TRBJ1-6; TRBD1 aligns across 7 bases. The CDR3 spans 15 residues. The V gene end was trimmed by 1 base and the J gene end by 5 bases; junction bases not matched to a gene: 3. The germline V gene encodes CDR1 SGHRS and CDR2 YFSETQ. Here the CDR3 DNA reads TGCGCCAGCAGCTTGTCTGGGACAGATAATTCACCCCTCCACTTT. Amino acids: CASSLSGTDNSPLHF.

This chain joins TRBV9 and TRBJ2-3; the D is unclear. The germline V gene encodes CDR1 SGDLS and CDR2 YYNGEE. CDR3 length: 16 residues. The V and J ends lost 0 bases and 0 bases respectively, with 11 bases between them. The CDR3, as DNA: TGTGCCAGCAGCGTAGGGGCAGGTGCTAGCACAGATACGCAGTATTTT. Its translation: CASSVGAGASTDTQYF.

This chain links TRBV2 with TRBJ2-1; TRBD2 agrees at 13 bases. CDR3 length: 15 residues. The ends lost 7 bases at V and 4 bases at J; junction bases unmatched: 4. Germline V gives CDR1 SNHLY, CDR2 FYNNEI. CDR3 bases: TGTGCCAGCAACCCGGGACTAGCGGGGTACAATGAGCAGTTCTTC. This encodes CASNPGLAGYNEQFF. The full variable domain, in which reference TRBV2 and TRBJ2-1 provide the parts outside the CDR3, is EPEVTQTPSHQVTQMGQEVILRCVPISNHLYFYWYRQILGQKVEFLVSFYNNEISEKSEIFDDQFSVERPDGSNFTLKIRSTKLEDSAMYFCASNPGLAGYNEQFFGPGTRLTVL.

This rearrangement joins TRBV5-1 to TRBJ1-2, with 8 bases fitting TRBD1. From germline, CDR1 is SGHRS and CDR2 YFSETQ. V lost 1 base to trimming and J lost 2 bases; unmatched junction nucleotides: 7. CDR3 length: 16 residues. CDR3 amino acids: CASSLRAGGLNYGYTF. DNA of the CDR3: TGCGCCAGCAGCTTGCGGGCAGGGGGCTTGAACTATGGCTACACCTTC.

This clone was observed once. The chain has TRBV15 and TRBJ2-1; D may be TRBD1 (5 bases). This CDR3 comprises 14 residues. Trimming took 5 bases from V and 7 from J, leaving 15 bases between them. Looked up from germline, CDR1 is LNHNV and CDR2 is YYDKDF (reference sequence). The CDR3 loop reads CATSPRTNGNEQFF. Written as DNA, the CDR3 is TGTGCCACCAGCCCCCGGACAAACGGGAATGAGCAGTTCTTC.

The chain carries TRBV5-1 and TRBJ1-1; a possible D gene is TRBD1 (5 bases). The germline V and J ends were trimmed by 4 bases and 1 base, with 8 bases remaining between them. CDR1 is SGHRS, CDR2 YFSETQ, per germline. The CDR3 loop spans 13 amino acids. The CDR3 sequence is CASSTGQNTEAFF. CDR3 bases: TGCGCCAGCAGCACCGGACAGAACACTGAAGCTTTCTTT.